The clone carrying this TCR beta chain was observed a single time. This sample was taken from a study of T cell changes during pregnancy in multiple sclerosis. TCRdb's copy holds only in-frame clones and misses some; the assay was immunoSEQ multiplex PCR. In the table there are approximately 100,000 clones, around 93% of which are singletons. Germline V gene lookup returns CDR1 SQVTM and CDR2 ANQGSEA. This CDR3 spans 13 amino acids. Trimming cost V 5 bases and J 0 bases, with 11 bases left between them. Source: peripheral blood, taken before pregnancy. This chain connects TRBV29-1 to TRBJ2-7; TRBD2 is a possible D gene (5 bases). The receptor was isolated from a female donor with multiple sclerosis, enrolled in a pregnancy study. CDR3 amino acids: CSVLHGVSYEQYF. CDR3 bases: TGCAGCGTTCTTCACGGGGTCTCCTACGAGCAGTACTTC.